A selection of T cell receptor beta chains follows, all from one sample in a study of radiation and T cells in renal cell carcinoma. The repertoire was sequenced with immunoSEQ multiplex PCR; TCRdb's copy has only in-frame clones and lacks some. The profile covers 130,000 or so clones, with approximately 87% appearing a single time and under 25% taken by the ten largest. Specimen: blood, collected from a patient whose treatment included radiotherapy and nephrectomy. These receptors originate from a woman between 45 and 65 years old with renal cell carcinoma. Each CDR3 is given with its conserved first and last residue. Each record gives: J gene, D gene, V gene, clone size, CDR3 DNA, CDR3 protein. The D gene is left open where the match is weak. Some rows have no size entry. The others give once, few or many, or a class for an expanded clone.

j_gene: TRBJ2-7; d_gene: TRBD1; v_gene: TRBV7-2; abundance: once; CDR3nt: TGTGCCAGCAGATCCGGGACAGGACCCTACGAGCAGTACTTC; CDR3aa: CASRSGTGPYEQYF
j_gene: TRBJ1-1; d_gene: -; v_gene: TRBV30; abundance: few; CDR3nt: TGTGCCTGGACCGCAGGACATCCGGGGGACACTGAAGCTTTCTTT; CDR3aa: CAWTAGHPGDTEAFF
j_gene: TRBJ2-3; d_gene: -; v_gene: TRBV6-6; abundance: once; CDR3nt: TGTGCCAGCAGTTACGGTGGGGACCGGGGCCAGTATTTT; CDR3aa: CASSYGGDRGQYF
j_gene: TRBJ2-1; d_gene: -; v_gene: TRBV5-4; abundance: -; CDR3nt: TGTGCCAGCAGCCAGGATGGGAGCTGGGACTCCTACAATGAGCAGTTCTTC; CDR3aa: CASSQDGSWDSYNEQFF
j_gene: TRBJ2-7; d_gene: TRBD1; v_gene: TRBV29-1; abundance: -; CDR3nt: TGCAGCGCCTGGACAGGGACCTACGAGCAGTACTTC; CDR3aa: CSAWTGTYEQYF
j_gene: TRBJ2-3; d_gene: -; v_gene: TRBV18; abundance: -; CDR3nt: TGTGCCAGCTCACCAAGGCAATCGGGCACAGATACGCAGTATTTT; CDR3aa: CASSPRQSGTDTQYF
j_gene: TRBJ2-6; d_gene: -; v_gene: TRBV30; abundance: -; CDR3nt: TGTGCCTGGAGTGGACTTTGGGGGGCCAACGTCCTGACTTTC; CDR3aa: CAWSGLWGANVLTF
j_gene: TRBJ1-2; d_gene: -; v_gene: TRBV4-2; abundance: -; CDR3nt: TGTGCCAGCAGCCAACCGACCGGGACGGAGGATGGCTACACCTTC; CDR3aa: CASSQPTGTEDGYTF
j_gene: TRBJ2-5; d_gene: TRBD1; v_gene: TRBV5-4; abundance: -; CDR3nt: TGTGCCAGCAGAGGCCCAGGGGGCGATCAAGAGACCCAGTACTTC; CDR3aa: CASRGPGGDQETQYF
j_gene: TRBJ1-4; d_gene: -; v_gene: TRBV10-2; abundance: -; CDR3nt: TGCGCCAGCAGTGAGTCCTGGGGTAGAAATGAAAAACTGTTTTTT; CDR3aa: CASSESWGRNEKLFF
j_gene: TRBJ1-5; d_gene: -; v_gene: TRBV27; abundance: -; CDR3nt: TGTGCCAGCGCGTACCAAGGGGATCAGCCCCAGCATTTT; CDR3aa: CASAYQGDQPQHF
j_gene: TRBJ1-6; d_gene: -; v_gene: TRBV27; abundance: -; CDR3nt: TGTGCCAGCAGTTTTTCAGGGCCCCATTCACCCCTCCACTTT; CDR3aa: CASSFSGPHSPLHF
j_gene: TRBJ1-1; d_gene: TRBD1; v_gene: TRBV2; abundance: -; CDR3nt: TGTGCCAGTTTAGGGGACAGGGGTGCCGGTGAAGCTTTCTTT; CDR3aa: CASLGDRGAGEAFF
j_gene: TRBJ1-4; d_gene: -; v_gene: TRBV5-8; abundance: -; CDR3nt: TGTGCCAGCAGCTACTTGGGTGAAAAACTGTTTTTT; CDR3aa: CASSYLGEKLFF
j_gene: TRBJ1-6; d_gene: TRBD1; v_gene: TRBV18; abundance: -; CDR3nt: TGTGCCAGCTCACCCAGACAGGGTGGTGCACCCCTCCACTTT; CDR3aa: CASSPRQGGAPLHF
j_gene: TRBJ2-5; d_gene: -; v_gene: TRBV21-1; abundance: -; CDR3nt: TGTGCCAGCGGTGGGAAGGGCTGGGAGACCCAGTACTTC; CDR3aa: CASGGKGWETQYF
j_gene: TRBJ2-7; d_gene: -; v_gene: TRBV7-8; abundance: -; CDR3nt: TGTGCCAGCAGCTTCTCATCCTACGAGCAGTACTTC; CDR3aa: CASSFSSYEQYF
j_gene: TRBJ1-5; d_gene: TRBD1; v_gene: TRBV7-6; abundance: -; CDR3nt: TGTGCCAGCAGCCCCCGGACAGGGAGGACGCCCCAGCATTTT; CDR3aa: CASSPRTGRTPQHF
j_gene: TRBJ1-4; d_gene: TRBD1; v_gene: TRBV11-2; abundance: -; CDR3nt: TGTGCCAGCAGTCAGGGGGGGACTAATGAAAAACTGTTTTTT; CDR3aa: CASSQGGTNEKLFF
j_gene: TRBJ1-5; d_gene: -; v_gene: TRBV7-2; abundance: -; CDR3nt: TGTGCCAGCAGCTTAGACTCTTTCGGGTCGGGACAGCCCCAGCATTTT; CDR3aa: CASSLDSFGSGQPQHF
j_gene: TRBJ1-4; d_gene: TRBD1; v_gene: TRBV28; abundance: -; CDR3nt: TGTGCCAGCAGGGGACAGGGCCAAGAAAAACTGTTTTTT; CDR3aa: CASRGQGQEKLFF
j_gene: TRBJ2-5; d_gene: -; v_gene: TRBV5-1; abundance: -; CDR3nt: TGCGCCAGCAGCTTGTCCTACAGGGCGGGGGAGACCCAGTACTTC; CDR3aa: CASSLSYRAGETQYF
j_gene: TRBJ1-5; d_gene: -; v_gene: TRBV5-4; abundance: few; CDR3nt: TGTGCCAGCAGCTTGAGTTTTGATCAGCCCCAGCATTTT; CDR3aa: CASSLSFDQPQHF
j_gene: TRBJ1-2; d_gene: -; v_gene: TRBV25-1; abundance: -; CDR3nt: TGTGCCAGCCGTCGGGGCGAGGATGGCTACACCTTC; CDR3aa: CASRRGEDGYTF
j_gene: TRBJ2-3; d_gene: -; v_gene: TRBV5-1; abundance: once; CDR3nt: TGCGCCAGCAGCTCTGCGGCAGGTGTGGATACGCAGTATTTT; CDR3aa: CASSSAAGVDTQYF
j_gene: TRBJ2-2; d_gene: TRBD2; v_gene: TRBV7-2; abundance: -; CDR3nt: TGTGCCAGCAGCTTAGTGACTAGCGGGGTAACCGGGGAGCTGTTTTTT; CDR3aa: CASSLVTSGVTGELFF
j_gene: TRBJ2-3; d_gene: TRBD2; v_gene: TRBV5-1; abundance: -; CDR3nt: TGCGCCAGCAGCGGAGCGGGAGGGGATCTCGATACGCAGTATTTT; CDR3aa: CASSGAGGDLDTQYF
j_gene: TRBJ1-5; d_gene: TRBD1; v_gene: TRBV5-1; abundance: -; CDR3nt: TGCGCCAGCAGCTCAAACCGGGACTCGACAGGGATTGAGGGTCAGCCCCAGCATTTT; CDR3aa: CASSSNRDSTGIEGQPQHF
j_gene: TRBJ2-7; d_gene: -; v_gene: TRBV2; abundance: once; CDR3nt: TGTGCCAGCACCGTCAGCCGTCTCGACCACGAGCAGTACTTC; CDR3aa: CASTVSRLDHEQYF
j_gene: TRBJ1-2; d_gene: -; v_gene: TRBV29-1; abundance: -; CDR3nt: TGCAGCGTTGTAGGGGGGCCGGACTATGGCTACACCTTC; CDR3aa: CSVVGGPDYGYTF
j_gene: TRBJ2-2; d_gene: TRBD1; v_gene: TRBV9; abundance: -; CDR3nt: TGTGCCAGCAGCGTACAGGGGGCGGATTTTGGCACCGGGGAGCTGTTTTTT; CDR3aa: CASSVQGADFGTGELFF
j_gene: TRBJ1-2; d_gene: -; v_gene: TRBV4-2; abundance: -; CDR3nt: TGTGCCAGCAGCCAAGAATCCAGCTATTATGGCTACACCTTC; CDR3aa: CASSQESSYYGYTF
j_gene: TRBJ2-7; d_gene: -; v_gene: TRBV28; abundance: -; CDR3nt: TGTGCCAGCAGTTTCAGAGTTTCCTACGAGCAGTACTTC; CDR3aa: CASSFRVSYEQYF
j_gene: TRBJ1-2; d_gene: TRBD1; v_gene: TRBV19; abundance: once; CDR3nt: TGTGCCAGTAGTCGGGGACAGGGGAACTATGGCTACACCTTC; CDR3aa: CASSRGQGNYGYTF
j_gene: TRBJ1-1; d_gene: TRBD1; v_gene: TRBV2; abundance: -; CDR3nt: TGTGCCAGCAGGGGGACAGGGAGGGACACTGAAGCTTTCTTT; CDR3aa: CASRGTGRDTEAFF
j_gene: TRBJ1-1; d_gene: -; v_gene: TRBV19; abundance: -; CDR3nt: TGTGCCAGTAGCTCAGACAGCAATTATAACACTGAAGCTTTCTTT; CDR3aa: CASSSDSNYNTEAFF
j_gene: TRBJ1-3; d_gene: -; v_gene: TRBV5-4; abundance: -; CDR3nt: TGTGCCAGCAGCCCGAGGGACCTATCCGGAAACACCATATATTTT; CDR3aa: CASSPRDLSGNTIYF
j_gene: TRBJ1-6; d_gene: -; v_gene: TRBV6-5; abundance: -; CDR3nt: TGTGCCAGCAGACTACAGGACCTCGGGGATTCACCCCTCCACTTT; CDR3aa: CASRLQDLGDSPLHF
j_gene: TRBJ2-1; d_gene: -; v_gene: TRBV1; abundance: few; CDR3nt: TGCACCAGCAGCCAAAAGACTAGCGGGGGGCGCCAGGGCAATGAGCAGTTCTTC; CDR3aa: CTSSQKTSGGRQGNEQFF
j_gene: TRBJ1-5; d_gene: -; v_gene: TRBV5-6; abundance: few; CDR3nt: TGTGCCAGCAGCTTGGGGCAGAGTAATCAGCCCCAGCATTTT; CDR3aa: CASSLGQSNQPQHF
j_gene: TRBJ2-7; d_gene: -; v_gene: TRBV6-5; abundance: -; CDR3nt: TGTGCCAGCAGTTATATGGCAGACTCCTACGAGCAGTACTTC; CDR3aa: CASSYMADSYEQYF
j_gene: TRBJ1-3; d_gene: -; v_gene: TRBV9; abundance: -; CDR3nt: TGTGCCAGCAGCGTAGAGGGGAGGCGAGGAAACACCATATATTTT; CDR3aa: CASSVEGRRGNTIYF
j_gene: TRBJ1-6; d_gene: -; v_gene: TRBV28; abundance: -; CDR3nt: TGTGCCAGCAGGGCAGGAAATTCACCCCTCCACTTT; CDR3aa: CASRAGNSPLHF
j_gene: TRBJ1-2; d_gene: -; v_gene: TRBV2; abundance: -; CDR3nt: TGTGCCAGCAGCGAGGCGCCTGGGGGCTACACCTTC; CDR3aa: CASSEAPGGYTF
j_gene: TRBJ2-7; d_gene: TRBD2; v_gene: TRBV7-2; abundance: -; CDR3nt: TGTGCCAGCAGCCCGGGGCTAGCGGGAGAAGCCTACGAGCAGTACTTC; CDR3aa: CASSPGLAGEAYEQYF
j_gene: TRBJ2-1; d_gene: -; v_gene: TRBV5-1; abundance: -; CDR3nt: TGCGCCAGCAGCTTGGAGGGGCAGAGGAATGAGCAGTTCTTC; CDR3aa: CASSLEGQRNEQFF
j_gene: TRBJ1-2; d_gene: -; v_gene: TRBV27; abundance: -; CDR3nt: TGTGCCAGCAGACCCGTGGAGACTCGGCGAGATGGCTACACCTTC; CDR3aa: CASRPVETRRDGYTF
j_gene: TRBJ2-7; d_gene: -; v_gene: TRBV4-3; abundance: -; CDR3nt: TGCGCCAGCAGCCAGGGACCGGCAGGCTCCTACGAGCAGTACTTC; CDR3aa: CASSQGPAGSYEQYF
j_gene: TRBJ1-1; d_gene: -; v_gene: TRBV11-3; abundance: -; CDR3nt: TGTGCCAGCAGCCGAGACAGGAACACTGAAGCTTTCTTT; CDR3aa: CASSRDRNTEAFF
j_gene: TRBJ1-2; d_gene: -; v_gene: TRBV5-1; abundance: -; CDR3nt: TGCGCCAGCGGCGGGGGGGAAGGCTACACCTTC; CDR3aa: CASGGGEGYTF
j_gene: TRBJ2-1; d_gene: TRBD2; v_gene: TRBV5-1; abundance: -; CDR3nt: TGCGCCAGCAGTAGCGGGAGAAGGAGTCAATTGAATGAGCAGTTCTTC; CDR3aa: CASSSGRRSQLNEQFF
j_gene: TRBJ2-2; d_gene: TRBD2; v_gene: TRBV9; abundance: -; CDR3nt: TGTGCCAGCAGCGTAACGGCGGGGGCGAACACCGGGGAGCTGTTTTTT; CDR3aa: CASSVTAGANTGELFF
j_gene: TRBJ1-5; d_gene: TRBD1; v_gene: TRBV2; abundance: -; CDR3nt: TGTGCCAGCAGGGCGACAGGGGGATTATACAATCAGCCCCAGCATTTT; CDR3aa: CASRATGGLYNQPQHF
j_gene: TRBJ1-2; d_gene: -; v_gene: TRBV25-1; abundance: -; CDR3nt: TGTGCCAGCAGTGAACTGACCCACTATGGCTACACCTTC; CDR3aa: CASSELTHYGYTF